These T cell receptor beta chains were read from a single sample in a study of shared clonotypes between healthy human individuals. The protocol was immunoSEQ multiplex PCR, while the TCRdb copy is restricted to in-frame clones and leaves out a portion. The sample lists about 490,000 clones; 76% were seen once. The sample comprised PBMCs. All receptors derive from a woman aged 40 to 49 in good health. Some clones in this sample may be carry-over from other donors' samples. The CDR3 runs from the conserved cysteine through the conserved F or W. A D gene is named only where the DNA matches it firmly. Size tells how often a clone was seen (once, few, many) or the class of an expanded clone, and some rows leave it out.

V gene	D gene	clone size	J gene	CDR3 protein	CDR3 DNA
TRBV30	NA	NA	TRBJ1-2	CAWSVRGGYTF	TGTGCCTGGAGTGTACGGGGAGGCTACACCTTC
TRBV28	TRBD2	NA	TRBJ2-2	CASSFSGRDTGELFF	TGTGCCAGCAGTTTCTCTGGGAGGGACACCGGGGAGCTGTTTTTT
TRBV7-2	NA	NA	TRBJ2-1	CASSLATTGMYNEQFF	TGTGCCAGCAGCTTAGCAACGACTGGGATGTACAATGAGCAGTTCTTC
TRBV4-3	NA	NA	TRBJ2-3	CASSPTVADTQYF	TGCGCCAGCAGCCCGACGGTGGCAGATACGCAGTATTTT
TRBV7-7	TRBD2	NA	TRBJ2-7	CASAAWSGREKYF	TGTGCTAGCGCAGCTTGGTCAGGGAGGGAGAAGTACTTC
TRBV7-2	NA	NA	TRBJ2-7	CASSFELWEGDYEQYF	TGTGCCAGCAGCTTCGAATTATGGGAGGGGGACTACGAGCAGTACTTC
TRBV6-1	NA	many	TRBJ1-2	CASRAGPEMDGYTF	TGTGCCAGCAGGGCCGGGCCAGAGATGGATGGCTACACCTTC
TRBV6-4	TRBD2	NA	TRBJ2-3	CASSQFGLAGEADTQYF	TGTGCCAGCAGTCAATTTGGACTAGCGGGAGAGGCGGATACGCAGTATTTT
TRBV18	NA	NA	TRBJ2-7	CASSPPVTYSREQYF	TGTGCCAGCTCACCACCCGTCACTTATTCCCGGGAGCAGTACTTC
TRBV2	NA	NA	TRBJ2-5	CASSDLRGFGETQYF	TGTGCCAGCAGTGATTTGAGGGGCTTCGGGGAGACCCAGTACTTC
TRBV5-1	TRBD1	NA	TRBJ1-1	CASSFGTGMEAFF	TGCGCCAGCAGCTTCGGGACAGGGATGGAAGCTTTCTTT
TRBV15	TRBD2	NA	TRBJ2-1	CATSRDLGGRVTYNEQFF	TGTGCCACCAGCAGAGATCTCGGCGGGAGGGTCACCTACAATGAGCAGTTCTTC
TRBV25-1	NA	NA	TRBJ1-2	CASSEYGRNYGYTF	TGTGCCAGCAGTGAATATGGCAGGAACTATGGCTACACCTTC
TRBV6-6	NA	NA	TRBJ2-2	CASSWAGLQGPGELFF	TGTGCCAGCAGTTGGGCGGGCCTCCAGGGCCCCGGGGAGCTGTTTTTT
TRBV7-3	NA	NA	TRBJ1-2	CASSLSGASNYGYTF	TGTGCCAGCAGCTTATCTGGGGCTTCAAACTATGGCTACACCTTC
TRBV5-4	NA	NA	TRBJ2-5	CASSGDRQETQYF	TGTGCCAGCAGCGGGGATCGTCAAGAGACCCAGTACTTC
TRBV18	NA	NA	TRBJ1-4	CASSPIGQATNPKLFF	TGTGCCAGCTCACCAATAGGGCAGGCCACGAATCCAAAACTGTTTTTT
TRBV29-1	TRBD1	NA	TRBJ2-2	CSVEPYRGLVTGELFF	TGCAGCGTTGAGCCCTACAGGGGGCTTGTTACCGGGGAGCTGTTTTTT
TRBV15	TRBD2	NA	TRBJ2-1	CATSSRTGAGTSGMGEQFF	TGTGCCACCAGCTCCCGCACAGGGGCCGGGACTAGCGGGATGGGGGAGCAGTTCTTC
TRBV5-1	TRBD1	NA	TRBJ2-5	CASSLVGTDKFETQYF	TGCGCCAGCAGCTTGGTCGGGACAGACAAGTTCGAGACCCAGTACTTC
TRBV28	TRBD2	NA	TRBJ2-7	CASRALTSGPYEQYF	TGTGCCAGCAGGGCCCTTACTAGCGGTCCCTACGAGCAGTACTTC
TRBV6-5	NA	NA	TRBJ2-7	CASSPVPIMSYEQYF	TGTGCCTCTAGCCCCGTTCCGATCATGTCCTACGAGCAGTACTTC
TRBV5-4	TRBD2	NA	TRBJ2-1	CASSLGGTSGDNEQFF	TGTGCCAGCAGCTTGGGGGGGACTAGCGGGGACAATGAGCAGTTCTTC
TRBV7-2	TRBD1	NA	TRBJ1-4	CASSFSQGAWEKLFF	TGTGCCAGCAGCTTCAGTCAGGGGGCTTGGGAAAAACTGTTTTTT
TRBV30	NA	NA	TRBJ2-1	CASNNNNEQFF	TGTGCCTCCAACAATAACAATGAGCAGTTCTTC
TRBV14	NA	NA	TRBJ1-1	CASSDWGGTEAFF	TGTGCCAGCAGCGACTGGGGGGGCACTGAAGCTTTCTTT
TRBV27	NA	NA	TRBJ2-2	CASSPNTGELFF	TGTGCCAGCAGTCCCAACACCGGGGAGCTGTTTTTT
TRBV28	TRBD1	NA	TRBJ1-6	CASSPRDRDFSPLHF	TGTGCCAGCAGCCCCCGGGACAGGGATTTTTCACCCCTCCACTTT
TRBV28	NA	NA	TRBJ2-2	CASTFTGELFF	TGTGCCAGCACCTTTACCGGGGAGCTGTTTTTT
TRBV18	TRBD2	NA	TRBJ2-7	CASSPLPGLAGESYEQYF	TGTGCCAGCTCACCGTTACCGGGACTAGCGGGAGAGTCCTACGAGCAGTACTTC
TRBV7-9	TRBD1	NA	TRBJ1-4	CASSPSGTGAWGEKLFF	TGTGCCAGCAGCCCCAGCGGGACAGGGGCGTGGGGGGAAAAACTGTTTTTT
TRBV2	TRBD1	NA	TRBJ1-2	CASSLDRAGYTF	TGTGCCAGCAGTTTAGACAGGGCCGGCTACACCTTC
TRBV28	TRBD1	few	TRBJ2-7	CASSQDRYEQYF	TGTGCCAGCAGCCAGGACAGGTACGAGCAGTACTTC
TRBV30	NA	NA	TRBJ1-3	CAWSARWGRGGNTIYF	TGTGCCTGGAGTGCCCGCTGGGGCAGGGGAGGAAACACCATATATTTT
TRBV4-1	TRBD2	few	TRBJ2-1	CASSQDKRASGRAGPNEQFF	TGCGCCAGCAGCCAAGATAAGAGGGCTAGCGGGAGGGCCGGCCCAAATGAGCAGTTCTTC
TRBV7-2	NA	NA	TRBJ2-2	CASSLRLKNTGELFF	TGTGCCAGCAGCTTAAGACTAAAAAACACCGGGGAGCTGTTTTTT
TRBV28	NA	NA	TRBJ1-2	CASEAQGGYTF	TGTGCCAGCGAGGCCCAGGGGGGCTACACCTTC
TRBV28	NA	NA	TRBJ2-7	CASSFRGSTYEQYF	TGTGCCAGCAGTTTTAGGGGGAGCACCTACGAGCAGTACTTC